The present entry profiles one T cell receptor (beta chain) with its context. The data were taken from a study of blood T cell repertoires in COVID-19. Study information: T cells, B-cell-depleted T cells, or PBMCs supplied cDNA or gDNA.

The CDR3 has 15 residues. Trimming removed 5 bases at V and 6 bases at J, with 17 bases between. CDR1 LNHDA and CDR2 SQIVND come from the germline V gene (reference sequence). Original data processing: From reference gene primer amplification, estimates of nucleated cell counts were derived. Here immunoSEQ multiplex PCR was the method, and the copy in TCRdb shows in-frame clones only, minus some. Clonal size and the V and J genes are those of that table, whereas D and trimming came from the DNA. The sample contains around 38,000 clones, roughly nine tenths of which appear only once. Sequenced: peripheral blood. The sequence came from a human donor in a cohort sampled during active COVID-19. This chain links TRBV19 with TRBJ2-1, with D possibly TRBD2 on 7 matching bases. The CDR3 DNA reads TGTGCCAGTAGTCATAGGGGGGGGCCGCTCAATGAGCAGTTCTTC. Its translation: CASSHRGGPLNEQFF.